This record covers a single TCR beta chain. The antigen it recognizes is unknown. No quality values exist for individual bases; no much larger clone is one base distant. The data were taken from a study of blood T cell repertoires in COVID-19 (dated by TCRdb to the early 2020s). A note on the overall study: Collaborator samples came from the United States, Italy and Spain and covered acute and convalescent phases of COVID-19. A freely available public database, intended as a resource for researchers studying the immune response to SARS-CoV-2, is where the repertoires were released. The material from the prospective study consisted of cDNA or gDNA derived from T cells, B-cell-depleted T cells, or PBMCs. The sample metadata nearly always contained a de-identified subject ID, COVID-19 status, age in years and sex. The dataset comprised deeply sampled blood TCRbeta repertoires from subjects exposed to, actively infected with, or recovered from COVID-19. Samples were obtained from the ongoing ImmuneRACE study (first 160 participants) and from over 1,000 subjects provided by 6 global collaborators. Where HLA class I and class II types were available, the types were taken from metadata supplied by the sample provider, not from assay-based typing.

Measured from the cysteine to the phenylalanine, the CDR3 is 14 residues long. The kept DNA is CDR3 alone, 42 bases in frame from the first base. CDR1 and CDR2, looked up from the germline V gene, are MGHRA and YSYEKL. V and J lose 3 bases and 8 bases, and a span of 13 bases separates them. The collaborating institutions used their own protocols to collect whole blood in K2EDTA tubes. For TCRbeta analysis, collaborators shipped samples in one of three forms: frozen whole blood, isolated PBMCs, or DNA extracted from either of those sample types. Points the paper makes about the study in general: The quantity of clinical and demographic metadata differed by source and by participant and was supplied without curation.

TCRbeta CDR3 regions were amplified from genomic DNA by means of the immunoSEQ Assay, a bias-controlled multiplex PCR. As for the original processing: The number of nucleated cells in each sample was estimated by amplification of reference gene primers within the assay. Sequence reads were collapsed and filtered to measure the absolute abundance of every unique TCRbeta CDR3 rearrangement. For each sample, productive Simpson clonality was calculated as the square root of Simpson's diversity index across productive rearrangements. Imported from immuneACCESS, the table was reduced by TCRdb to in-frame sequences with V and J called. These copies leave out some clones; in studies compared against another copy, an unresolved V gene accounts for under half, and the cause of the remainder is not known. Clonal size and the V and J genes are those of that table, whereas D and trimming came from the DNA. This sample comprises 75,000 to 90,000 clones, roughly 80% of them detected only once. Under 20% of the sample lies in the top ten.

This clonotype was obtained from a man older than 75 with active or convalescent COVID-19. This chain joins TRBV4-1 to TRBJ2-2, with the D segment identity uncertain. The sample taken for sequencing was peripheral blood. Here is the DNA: TGCGCCAGCAGCCAGCCCAACGGGTTAGGGGAGCTGTTTTTT. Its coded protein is CASSQPNGLGELFF.